This passage covers 9 T cell receptor beta chains from one sample sequenced in a study of regulatory T cells in long-lasting Graves disease. Time point described: newly diagnosed GD, antithyroid drugs for less than 3 months. Researchers made the TCR library from RNA that was extracted from PBMCs. Arm-PCR of CDR3 regions with iRepertoire HTBI primers generated TCR beta libraries. A single record per CDR3 protein comes from TCRdb applying MiXCR to the multiplex PCR reads. Of approximately 440,000 distinct CDR3 sequences listed, around 16% are singletons. Separately, the same data were catalogued under a study of T cells in Graves' hyperthyroidism and ophthalmopathy.

The sample in question was peripheral blood mononuclear cells (PBMCs), obtained at new diagnosis, from a patient treated with antithyroid drugs. The receptors originated from a man aged 35 to 55 with Graves disease.

Ten or more counts support this clonotype. The rearrangement uses TRBV4-1 and TRBJ1-1, with a weak D call TRBD1 (5 bases). The CDR3 sequence is 13 residues long. The germline gives CDR1 MGHRA, CDR2 YSYEKL. The V and J ends lost 1 base and 6 bases respectively, with 9 bases between them. The CDR3 DNA sequence: TGCGCCAGCAGCCAAGTCGGGGGATCTGAAGCTTTCTTT. It yields the protein CASSQVGGSEAFF.

The CDR3 nucleotides are TGTGCCAGCAGCCCAGGGGGGCAGGGCCGACTTAATTCACCCCTCCACTTT. It yields the protein CASSPGGQGRLNSPLHF. This chain joins TRBV7-9 and TRBJ1-6; 7 nucleotides align to TRBD1. CDR1 and CDR2 from the germline V gene are SEHNR and FQNEAQ (reference sequence). The CDR3 length is 17 residues. With V trimmed by 5 bases and J by 6 bases, 13 bases remained unmatched.

Only a few counts were recorded for this clonotype. V usage is TRBV7-6 and J usage is TRBJ1-5, with a tentative D call TRBD1 (5 bases). The CDR3 is made up of 13 amino acids. V shed 5 bases and J shed 6 bases, with 11 bases lying between them. Germline values: CDR1 SGHVS, CDR2 FNYEAQ. The CDR3 spells CASSPNTGQPQHF. In nucleotides, the CDR3 is TGTGCCAGCAGCCCTAATACAGGTCAGCCCCAGCATTTT.

In this sample, this clonotype turned up many times. The chain has TRBV2 and TRBJ1-2; D is ambiguous. Germline loops: CDR1 SNHLY, CDR2 FYNNEI. The CDR3 contains 12 residues. V shed 6 bases and J shed 2 bases, with 7 bases lying between them. CDR3 loop: CASRGANYGYTF. The CDR3 bases are TGTGCCAGCAGGGGCGCGAACTATGGCTACACCTTC.

This clonotype was seen ten or more times. The CDR3 DNA sequence: TGTGCCAGCAGTTCAAATAGCGGGATAAGGGAGCTGTTTTTT. Amino acids: CASSSNSGIRELFF. This chain joins TRBV27 and TRBJ2-2, with TRBD2 identical over 8 bases. The CDR3 contains 14 residues. V was pared by 4 bases and J by 9 bases, with 7 bases of the junction left unmatched. CDR1 and CDR2 (germline): MNHEY, SMNVEV (reference sequence).

This clonotype showed up many times. The chain is built from TRBV7-2 and TRBJ2-1; 8 nucleotides align to TRBD2. Germline CDR1 and CDR2: SGHTA and FQGNSA. The CDR3 loop spans 15 amino acids. V lost 2 bases, J lost 6 bases, and 6 bases stayed unmatched. This chain's CDR3 is CASSLRVREGNEQFF. The DNA for the CDR3 is TGTGCCAGCAGCTTACGGGTACGGGAGGGCAATGAGCAGTTCTTC.

This clonotype was detected many times. The chain joins TRBV5-5 to TRBJ2-5, with 7 bases matching TRBD2. Trimming cost V 4 bases and J 1 base; bases outside gene matches: 4. CDR3 length: 14 residues. From germline, CDR1 is SGHKS and CDR2 YYEKEE (reference sequence). The CDR3 nucleotides are TGTGCCAGCAGCCGAAGACTAGCCCAAGAGACCCAGTACTTC. Amino acid sequence: CASSRRLAQETQYF.

This clonotype has a handful of counts. The V and J genes are TRBV12-3 or TRBV12-4 and TRBJ2-7; D may be TRBD1 (5 bases). Trimming shortened V by 7 bases and J by 2 bases, and 9 bases separated the two germline ends. The CDR3 covers 12 residues. CDR3 coding DNA: TGTGCCAGCAAACTGACAGCCTACGAGCAGTACTTC. Amino acids: CASKLTAYEQYF.

J is TRBJ1-1 and V is TRBV5-1, with 7 bases identical to TRBD1. J lost 4 bases, V lost 3 bases, and 9 bases had no gene match. Germline loops: CDR1 SGHRS, CDR2 YFSETQ. The CDR3 has 15 residues. The DNA for the CDR3 is TGCGCCAGCAGCTATAGAGGGGGCTCAGCCACTGAAGCTTTCTTT. Its protein is CASSYRGGSATEAFF.